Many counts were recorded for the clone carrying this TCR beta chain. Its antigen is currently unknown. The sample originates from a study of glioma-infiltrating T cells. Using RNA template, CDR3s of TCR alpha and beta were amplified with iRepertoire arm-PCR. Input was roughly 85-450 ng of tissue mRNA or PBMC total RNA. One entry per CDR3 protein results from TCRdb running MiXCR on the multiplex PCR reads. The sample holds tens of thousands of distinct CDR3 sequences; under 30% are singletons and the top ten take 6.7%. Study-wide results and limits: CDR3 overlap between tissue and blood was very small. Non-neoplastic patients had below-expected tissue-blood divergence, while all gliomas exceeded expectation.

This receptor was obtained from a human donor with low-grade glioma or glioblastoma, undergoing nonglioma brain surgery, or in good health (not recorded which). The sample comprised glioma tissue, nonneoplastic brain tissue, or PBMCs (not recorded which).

This CDR3 is CVTAGKGADYGYTF. CDR3 nucleotides: TGTGTCACAGCGGGAAAAGGGGCGGACTATGGCTACACCTTC. The chain carries TRBV6-1 and TRBJ1-2, with D possibly being TRBD1 (5 bases). The CDR3 is 14 amino acids. Germline CDR1 MNHNS, CDR2 SASEGT.